The 18 T cell receptor beta chains reported below all come from one sample, sequenced in a study of blood T cell repertoires in COVID-19. Data came from immunoSEQ multiplex PCR; TCRdb stores just in-frame clones and leaves some out. This sample has over 300,000 clones, with approximately 85% found just once. The sequencing sample was made of peripheral blood. These receptors were obtained from a woman aged 45-60 years with acute or convalescent COVID-19.

This chain connects TRBV9 to TRBJ2-3, with 9 bases matching TRBD1. V shed 0 bases and J 6 bases; nucleotides not matched to a gene: 5. The CDR3 runs to 15 residues. Germline values: CDR1 SGDLS, CDR2 YYNGEE. The CDR3 bases are TGTGCCAGCAGCGTAGAGACAGGGGGGTGGGATACGCAGTATTTT. Translated, it gives CASSVETGGWDTQYF. Together with reference TRBV9 and TRBJ2-3, the CDR3 gives the full variable domain: DSGVTQTPKHLITATGQRVTLRCSPRSGDLSVYWYQQSLDQGLQFLIQYYNGEERAKGNILERFSAQQFPDLHSELNLSSLELGDSALYFCASSVETGGWDTQYFGPGTRLTVL.

This sequence joins TRBV10-3 and TRBJ2-2, with TRBD2 matching 11 bases. The germline V gene encodes CDR1 ENHRY and CDR2 SYGVKD. The CDR3 runs 15 residues. The V segment lost 4 bases and the J segment 5 bases; nucleotides outside the gene matches: 3. CDR3 residues: CAISVGLAETGELFF. CDR3 in DNA: TGTGCCATCAGTGTGGGACTAGCGGAGACCGGGGAGCTGTTTTTT.

J is TRBJ2-3 and V is TRBV24-1; D is uncertain. This CDR3 is 15 amino acids long. Germline V CDR1 and CDR2: KGHDR, SFDVKD. V shed 0 bases and J shed 4 bases, with 10 bases lying between them. The CDR3 nucleotides are TGTGCCACCAGTGATTTGAAGCCGGGTTCAGATACGCAGTATTTT. Protein product: CATSDLKPGSDTQYF.

The rearrangement joins TRBV27 to TRBJ2-7; no clear D gene. V lost 6 bases to trimming and J lost 0 bases, with 12 bases between them. From germline, CDR1 is MNHEY and CDR2 SMNVEV (reference sequence). CDR3 length equals 14 residues. Here the CDR3 reads CASRIRVDSYEQYF. The CDR3 DNA is TGTGCCAGCAGGATTCGGGTGGACTCCTACGAGCAGTACTTC.

The chain combines TRBV19 with TRBJ2-7; 7 nucleotides agree with TRBD1. The CDR3 covers 15 residues. V lost 3 bases, J lost 1 base, and 6 bases stayed unmatched. Germline CDR1 reads LNHDA; CDR2 reads SQIVND (reference sequence). CDR3 sequence reads: CASSISGQESYEQYF. The DNA of the CDR3 is TGTGCCAGTAGTATTTCAGGACAGGAGTCCTACGAGCAGTACTTC.

This chain links TRBV29-1 with TRBJ2-3; 8 nucleotides match TRBD2. Looked up from germline, CDR1 is SQVTM and CDR2 is ANQGSEA. The CDR3 is 16 residues long. V gave up 6 bases and J gave up 4 bases; unmatched junction bases: 15. CDR3 DNA sequence: TGCAGCGTGGTCCGGAGAGCGGGAGATCCCTCAGATACGCAGTATTTT. Protein: CSVVRRAGDPSDTQYF.

This chain links TRBV28 with TRBJ2-3; TRBD2 is a possible D gene (6 bases). V was clipped by 5 bases and J by 2 bases, with 14 bases between them. The CDR3 runs 15 residues. Germline loops: CDR1 MDHEN, CDR2 SYDVKM. DNA for the CDR3: TGTGCCAGCAGTCCCGGGAGTGGGCCCACAGATACGCAGTATTTT. Encoded protein: CASSPGSGPTDTQYF.

This chain joins TRBV5-1 and TRBJ2-5; D perhaps matches TRBD1 (5 bases). The V gene lost 3 bases and the J gene lost 4 bases, with 7 bases spanning the gap. Germline V gene data show CDR1 as SGHRS and CDR2 as YFSETQ. This CDR3 contains 12 residues. CDR3 protein: CASSWGAETQYF. In nucleotides, the CDR3 is TGCGCCAGCAGCTGGGGCGCAGAGACCCAGTACTTC.

The chain is built from TRBV7-3 and TRBJ2-5; 8 bases are shared with TRBD2. Germline V lookup: CDR1 SGHTA, CDR2 FQGTGA. Germline trimming cut 4 bases from V and 2 bases from J; bases unmatched to any gene: 6. There are 15 residues in the CDR3. The CDR3 spells CASSSLGTRQETQYF. The CDR3 region has the DNA TGTGCCAGCAGCTCACTAGGGACTAGGCAAGAGACCCAGTACTTC.

This chain connects TRBV27 to TRBJ2-7; a possible D gene is TRBD2 (5 bases). With 6 bases removed from V and 2 bases from J, the gap between germline ends came to 17 bases. This CDR3 is built from 15 residues. CDR1 MNHEY and CDR2 SMNVEV come from the germline V gene (reference sequence). The CDR3 sequence is CASSLPGGGPYEQYF. As DNA, the CDR3 is TGTGCCAGCAGCCTCCCTGGCGGAGGACCCTACGAGCAGTACTTC.

The chain recombines TRBV4-2 with TRBJ2-5; 7 bases align to TRBD2. Germline V CDR1 and CDR2: LGHNA, YNFKEQ. The ends lost 4 bases at V and 7 bases at J; junction bases unmatched: 15. CDR3 length: 16 residues. The CDR3: CASSLAMGGTLRTQYF. The CDR3 DNA sequence: TGTGCCAGCAGCCTAGCAATGGGGGGGACCCTTAGGACCCAGTACTTC.

The chain is built from TRBV11-3 and TRBJ2-5; 7 bases are shared with TRBD2. Germline CDR1 reads SGHNT; CDR2 reads YENEEA. CDR3 length equals 14 residues. Unmatched junction bases numbered 6, after V lost 5 bases and J lost 3 bases. The CDR3 region is CASSQGRGEETQYF. In nucleotides, the CDR3 is TGTGCCAGCAGCCAGGGACGGGGGGAAGAGACCCAGTACTTC.

The CDR3 reads CASSLAVLSGSSYNEQFF. The CDR3 DNA follows: TGTGCCAGCAGCTTGGCGGTCCTTAGCGGGAGTTCCTACAATGAGCAGTTCTTC. The chain is built from TRBV5-4 and TRBJ2-1; 9 positions agree with TRBD2. CDR1 SGHNT and CDR2 YYREEE come from the germline V gene (reference sequence). Trimming took 0 bases from V and 1 from J; bases not matched to a gene: 8. The CDR3 contains 18 residues.

In this sample, this clone turned up once. In DNA, the CDR3 is TGTGCCAGCAGCCCCCCAGACAGGTCCGAAAAACTGTTTTTT. This sequence encodes CASSPPDRSEKLFF. The rearrangement links TRBV7-6 to TRBJ1-4; TRBD1 is a possible D gene (6 bases). V shed 5 bases and J shed 8 bases, with 15 bases lying between them. Germline V gene sequence: CDR1 SGHVS, CDR2 FNYEAQ. The CDR3 totals 14 residues.

The J gene is TRBJ1-2, the V gene TRBV5-1; 7 bases map to TRBD1. With 6 bases clipped from V and 3 bases from J, the junction kept 5 bases outside the gene matches. Germline assignment: CDR1 SGHRS and CDR2 YFSETQ. The CDR3 covers 13 residues. The CDR3 protein is CASNMGQHYGYTF. CDR3 sequence (DNA): TGCGCCAGCAACATGGGACAGCACTATGGCTACACCTTC.

This sequence joins TRBV3-1 (or the pseudogene TRBV3-2) and TRBJ2-1, with 8 bases matching TRBD1. The CDR3 length is 15 residues. The J segment lost 1 base and the V segment lost 8 bases, leaving 7 bases of the junction unmatched. The V gene's germline CDR1 is LGHDT and CDR2 YNNKEL (reference sequence). CDR3 nucleotides: TGTGCCAGCCGTGCTGGGACAGGTTCCTACAATGAGCAGTTCTTC. Its translation is CASRAGTGSYNEQFF.

The genes are TRBV19 and TRBJ2-1, with TRBD2 matching over 8 bases. The V gene end was trimmed by 4 bases and the J gene end by 4 bases; junction bases not matched to a gene: 6. CDR3 length equals 15 residues. The germline gives CDR1 LNHDA, CDR2 SQIVND (reference sequence). In DNA, the CDR3 is TGTGCCAGTAGTAGGAGCGGGAGCGGATACAATGAGCAGTTCTTC. Amino acid sequence: CASSRSGSGYNEQFF.

This chain uses TRBV4-3 with TRBJ2-1, with 12 bases aligning to TRBD2. Looked up from germline, CDR1 is LGHNA and CDR2 is YSLEER. V was pared by 8 bases and J by 6 bases, with 8 bases of the junction left unmatched. This CDR3 has 15 amino acids. In DNA, the CDR3 is TGCGCCAGCCGCCCATCGACTAGCGGGAGCAATGAGCAGTTCTTC. Amino acid sequence: CASRPSTSGSNEQFF.